This T cell receptor beta chain was documented in a study of blood T cell repertoires in COVID-19 (dated by TCRdb to 2018 to 2021). Regarding the complete study: Samples covering the acute and convalescent phases of COVID-19 were provided by collaborators in the United States, Italy and Spain. The material from the prospective study consisted of cDNA or gDNA derived from T cells, B-cell-depleted T cells, or PBMCs. The dataset comprised deeply sampled blood TCRbeta repertoires from subjects exposed to, actively infected with, or recovered from COVID-19. The repertoires were released in a freely available public database intended as a resource for research on the immune response to SARS-CoV-2. Samples were obtained from the ongoing ImmuneRACE study (first 160 participants) and from 1,254 subjects provided by 6 global collaborators. Sample metadata almost always included a de-identified subject ID, COVID-19 status, age in years and sex. Where available, HLA class I and class II types were obtained from metadata supplied by the sample provider rather than from assay-based typing. General findings and caveats noted by the study authors: The amount of clinical and demographic metadata varied by source and participant and was provided uncurated.

A distance of 14 bases separates the germline ends of V and J, which lose 5 bases and 7 bases respectively. CDR3 length: 13 amino acids, cysteine to phenylalanine. Only the CDR3 DNA is retained, 39 bases long and in frame from the first base. Per the germline V gene (reference sequence), SEHNR is the CDR1 and FQNEAQ is the CDR2. Each collaborating institution followed its own protocols to collect whole blood in K2EDTA tubes. For TCRbeta analysis, collaborators shipped samples in one of three forms: frozen whole blood, isolated PBMCs, or DNA extracted from either of those sample types. The immunoSEQ Assay, a bias-controlled multiplex PCR, was used to amplify TCRbeta CDR3 regions from genomic DNA. On the authors' methods: Nucleated cell counts per sample were estimated from amplification of reference gene primers within the assay. To quantify the absolute abundance of each unique TCRbeta CDR3 rearrangement, sequence reads were collapsed and filtered. For each sample, productive Simpson clonality was calculated by taking the square root of Simpson's diversity index across productive rearrangements. TCRdb took over this immuneACCESS table, retaining in-frame rearrangements with V and J assigned. Such tables are incomplete; in checked studies, under half of the missing clones stem from an unresolved V gene, and the remainder is unexplained. V, J and clone size reflect that table, while D and trimming were determined from the DNA. The sample table holds over 200,000 clones, of which over 70% were seen once. Of the sample, roughly 7.9% is held by the ten largest clones.

Comments on this clone: Its antigen is currently not known. One base away there is no much larger clone; base qualities are not given.

The sequencing sample was made of peripheral blood. The receptor comes from a woman aged 80 or over with acute or convalescent COVID-19. The chain links TRBV7-9 with TRBJ1-2, with a tentative D gene TRBD1 over 6 matching bases. The CDR3 here reads CASSVNREGGYTF. The DNA is as follows: TGTGCCAGCAGCGTAAACAGGGAGGGTGGCTACACCTTC.